This T cell receptor (beta chain) was observed in a study of blood T cells in healthy people across ages. Every donor provided 9.5 to 10 milliliters of peripheral blood. A minimum of 7 million PBMCs was isolated per sample. The CDR3 has 15 amino acids. The germline gives CDR1 LNHDA, CDR2 SQIVND (reference sequence). A second PCR, run for roughly 7 to 11 cycles, used a sample-barcoded 5' primer plus a J-beta primer mix. Every cDNA molecule carried a tag from a template-switch adaptor bearing 12 random nucleotides. TCRdb reprocessed the 5' RACE reads via MiXCR and lists one record per CDR3 protein. The sample holds some 320,000 distinct CDR3 sequences; 25% to 30% are singletons and the top ten take roughly 28%.

Sequencing was done on a sample of blood. The chain uses TRBV19 and TRBJ2-7; 10 positions match TRBD2. TRBJ2-5 explains the end of the DNA better; the J call may be wrong. This TCR was sampled from an older woman in good health. The CDR3 coding sequence is TGTGCCAGTAGAGACCTCAGCGGGGGGGGAGAGACCCAGTACTTC. Amino acid sequence: CASRDLSGGGETQYF.